This TCR beta chain was found in a study of blood T cell repertoires in COVID-19. For the study at large: Sources were T cells, B-cell-depleted T cells, or PBMCs; the material itself was cDNA or gDNA.

This CDR3 has 15 amino acids. Germline values: CDR1 LGHDT, CDR2 YNNKEL (reference sequence). Trimming left V 4 bases short and J 5 bases short, with 14 bases between. In the original workflow: Scientists estimated how many nucleated cells there were by amplifying reference gene primers. Generated by immunoSEQ multiplex PCR, the TCRdb table keeps only in-frame clones and is missing some. The V and J calls and clone size come from that table; D and trimming were worked out from the DNA. The top ten clones hold just under 2% of a sample with 150,000 to 200,000 clones, more than 80% of them seen once. The chain carries TRBV3-1 (or the pseudogene TRBV3-2) and TRBJ2-2; D unclear. The sample consisted of peripheral blood. The TCR comes from a woman in her sixties or seventies with COVID-19, enrolled during active disease. The CDR3 coding sequence is TGTGCCAGCAGCCCAGTGATAGCTAGAACCGGGGAGCTGTTTTTT. This codes for CASSPVIARTGELFF.